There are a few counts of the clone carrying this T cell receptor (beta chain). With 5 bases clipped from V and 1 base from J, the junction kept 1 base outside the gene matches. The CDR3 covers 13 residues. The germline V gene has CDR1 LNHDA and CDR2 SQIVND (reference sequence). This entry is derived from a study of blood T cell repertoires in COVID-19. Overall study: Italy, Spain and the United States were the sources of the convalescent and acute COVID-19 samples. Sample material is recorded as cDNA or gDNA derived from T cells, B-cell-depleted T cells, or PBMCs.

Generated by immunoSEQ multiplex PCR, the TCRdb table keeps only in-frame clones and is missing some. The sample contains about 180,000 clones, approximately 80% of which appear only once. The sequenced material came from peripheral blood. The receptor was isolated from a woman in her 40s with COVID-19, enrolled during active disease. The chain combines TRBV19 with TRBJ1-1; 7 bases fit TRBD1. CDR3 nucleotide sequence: TGTGCCAGTAGTTGGACAGGGAACACTGAAGCTTTCTTT. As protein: CASSWTGNTEAFF.